This TCR beta chain was captured by sequencing in a study of T cell repertoires in cytomegalovirus infection. On the study more broadly: Researchers turned to recently identified HLA-C-restricted CMV epitopes as well as well-studied HLA-B-restricted ones. Evidence of both CMV infection and a matching HLA type came from public TCR beta signatures. Study conclusions and caveats: HLA-C-restricted TCR beta clonotypes specific for CMV led the ex vivo response.

MiXCR, run by TCRdb on the reads, gives a single entry per CDR3 protein. The sample consists of hundreds of thousands of distinct CDR3 sequences, 25% to 35% of them appearing once. This clonotype showed up just a few times. Its antigen is currently unknown. Germline V gene lookup returns CDR1 WNHNN and CDR2 SYGVQD (reference sequence). This CDR3 has 13 residues. V lost 4 bases, J lost 8 bases, and 11 bases lay in between. The receptor's source is a human donor in good health (CMV status not recorded). Some clones in this sample may be carry-over from other donors' samples. Specimen: cultured PBMCs, collected from culture after CMV antigen stimulation. This rearrangement joins TRBV10-1 to TRBJ2-2; D remains unclear. CDR3 nucleotides: TGCGCCAGCAGTGCTGAGGTCCGGGGGGAGCTGTTTTTT. Translated, it gives CASSAEVRGELFF.